The rows below give T cell receptor beta chains drawn from one sample of a study of blood T cell repertoires in COVID-19. Assay: immunoSEQ multiplex PCR; the TCRdb copy retains only in-frame clones and omits some. The data show roughly 86,000 clones, around 85% seen once. Sample: peripheral blood. The receptors were sampled from a woman over 75 with COVID-19, enrolled during active disease. Each CDR3 is given with its conserved first and last residue. Each record gives: J gene, clone size, V gene, D gene, CDR3 DNA, CDR3 protein. The D gene is left open where the match is weak. Expanded clones are given a class, and other clones once, few, many or no size at all.

>TRBJ2-2|.|TRBV7-3|.
TGTGCCAGCAGCATACAACAGTCCGGGGAGCTGTTTTTT
CASSIQQSGELFF
>TRBJ2-3|.|TRBV9|.
TGTGCCAGCAGCGTGGCAGGGGACGGCACAGATACGCAGTATTTT
CASSVAGDGTDTQYF
>TRBJ1-5|.|TRBV21-1|.
TGTGCCAGGAATTTACAGGGGAACTCCGATCAGCCCCAGCATTTT
CARNLQGNSDQPQHF
>TRBJ2-3|.|TRBV5-1|TRBD2
TGCGCCAGCAGGCGGGAGATAGGGTCAGATACGCAGTATTTT
CASRREIGSDTQYF
>TRBJ2-7|once|TRBV6-5|TRBD1
TGTGCCAGCAGGACAGGGGGTCACCCTTTTTACGAGCAGTACTTC
CASRTGGHPFYEQYF
>TRBJ2-7|.|TRBV11-2|TRBD2
TGTGCCAGCAGCCCAGGACTAGCGGGATTGTACGAGCAGTACTTC
CASSPGLAGLYEQYF
>TRBJ2-5|.|TRBV27|TRBD2
TGTGCCAGCAGTCTCCGGACTAGCGGCGACCCCCAAGAGACCCAGTACTTC
CASSLRTSGDPQETQYF
>TRBJ2-7|.|TRBV10-3|TRBD2
TGTGCCATCAGTGGACTAGCGGGCCTCTCCTACGAGCAGTACTTC
CAISGLAGLSYEQYF
>TRBJ2-1|.|TRBV3-1/TRBV3-2|TRBD2
TGTGCCAGCAGCCGGGGGGGAGGCACTGAGCAGTTCTTC
CASSRGGGTEQFF
>TRBJ2-5|.|TRBV6-6|TRBD1
TGTGCCAGCAGAGACAGGGGTTGGTGGGAGACCCAGTACTTC
CASRDRGWWETQYF
>TRBJ2-3|.|TRBV5-4|.
TGTGCCAGCAGCTTGACTAGCCGGTTGACAGATACGCAGTATTTT
CASSLTSRLTDTQYF
>TRBJ1-2|.|TRBV12-5|.
TGTGCTAGTGGTTTGGATGGGCACGAAGGAGGCTACACCTTC
CASGLDGHEGGYTF
>TRBJ2-1|once|TRBV19|.
TGTGCCAGTACCCTTTTCGACAGCCCTAAGGTGTTCTTC
CASTLFDSPKVFF
>TRBJ2-3|.|TRBV6-4|.
TGTGCCAGCACACGGGGGATCACAGATACGCAGTATTTT
CASTRGITDTQYF
>TRBJ2-3|.|TRBV3-1/TRBV3-2|TRBD2
TGTGCCAGCAGCCAAGACACCCATGGACTAGCGGGGGATCCAGATACGCAGTATTTT
CASSQDTHGLAGDPDTQYF
>TRBJ1-2|.|TRBV7-2|.
TGTGCCAGCAGCTTAGGCCCGCGAAACTATGGCTACACCTTC
CASSLGPRNYGYTF
>TRBJ1-2|.|TRBV18|.
TGTGCCAGCTCACCGTCCAGGGTGGGGTCAAGCTACACCTTC
CASSPSRVGSSYTF
>TRBJ2-7|.|TRBV3-1/TRBV3-2|.
TGTGCCAGCAGCCCCCCCTCCGGGACTCACTCCTACGAGCAGTACTTC
CASSPPSGTHSYEQYF
>TRBJ2-3|.|TRBV6-6|TRBD2
TGTGCCAGCAGCAGGACTAGCGGGGTGTCCGGGGATACGCAGTATTTT
CASSRTSGVSGDTQYF
>TRBJ1-1|.|TRBV11-3|.
TGTGCCAGCAGCCCGGGGGGGTCGAACACTGAAGCTTTCTTT
CASSPGGSNTEAFF
>TRBJ2-7|.|TRBV10-3|TRBD1
TGTGCCATCAGTGGATTCGGAGACAGGGATCGCCACGAGCAGTACTTC
CAISGFGDRDRHEQYF
>TRBJ1-1|.|TRBV18|.
TGTGCCAGCTCACCCCAGGGATCCACTGAAGCTTTCTTT
CASSPQGSTEAFF
>TRBJ2-7|.|TRBV29-1|TRBD1
TGCAGCGTAGGAACCGGGACAGCCTACGAGCAGTACTTC
CSVGTGTAYEQYF
>TRBJ2-4|once|TRBV6-5|TRBD2
TGTGCCACCCGCGGGGGGCACTCCGACATTCAGTACTTC
CATRGGHSDIQYF
>TRBJ1-5|few|TRBV28|.
TGTGCCATCCGAGATAGCAATCAGCCCCAGCATTTT
CAIRDSNQPQHF
>TRBJ2-7|.|TRBV30|TRBD1
TGTGCCTGGGAGGACAGGGTAGTCTACGAGCAGTACTTC
CAWEDRVVYEQYF